This TCR beta chain was captured by sequencing in a study of T cell responses to AZD1222 COVID-19 vaccine. Study observations and caveats: Regions 160-218 and 743-854 held dominance among vaccine-associated CD4 TCRs, which spanned spike. A mostly white British donor set with more females was recruited, and clonal diversity was possibly underestimated. The reported proportion of spike-specific TCRs targeting unmutated variant regions was nearly half.

The protocol was immunoSEQ multiplex PCR, while the TCRdb copy is restricted to in-frame clones and leaves out a portion. The sample lists 150,000 or so clones, about nine tenths occurring once. A word on this clone: No antigen is known for it.

The germline gives CDR1 MDHEN, CDR2 SYDVKM. Trimming shortened V by 6 bases and J by 4 bases, and 24 bases separated the two germline ends. CDR3 length: 17 residues. This chain joins TRBV28 and TRBJ1-1; weak D call: TRBD1 (5 bases). This receptor was obtained from an adult in good health. The material was peripheral blood, obtained on day 0 of MenACWY control vaccination. CDR3 sequence reads: CASSPLPRGASPTEAFF. The CDR3 DNA is TGTGCCAGCAGCCCTCTCCCCCGCGGGGCGTCTCCCACTGAAGCTTTCTTT.